Included here is one T cell receptor beta chain sequence, with context. This CDR3 spans 15 amino acids. V lost 2 bases and J 5 bases, leaving 12 bases between the germline ends. Per the germline V gene, CDR1 is LGHDT and CDR2 is YNNKEL (reference sequence). The sample is drawn from a study of blood T cell repertoires in COVID-19. The overall study: There were acute and convalescent COVID-19 samples, and they came from the United States, Italy and Spain.

Generated by immunoSEQ multiplex PCR, the TCRdb table keeps only in-frame clones and is missing some. The repertoire includes 540,000 or so clones, about 88% of them detected once, and 7.5% to 9% sits in the top ten. This sequence joins TRBV3-1 (or the pseudogene TRBV3-2) and TRBJ1-4; D is unclear. The TCR sequence derives from a woman between 50 and 59 years old with COVID-19, enrolled during active disease. The sequencing input was peripheral blood. Here the CDR3 DNA reads TGTGCCAGCAGCCAACTGAGGGTGGGGAATGAAAAACTGTTTTTT. Translated, it gives CASSQLRVGNEKLFF.